The text below deals with one TCR beta chain. What it recognizes is unknown. This CDR3 region has 17 residues. Germline V gene data show CDR1 as SGHTA and CDR2 as FQGNSA. J was trimmed by 0 bases and V by 6 bases; bases with no gene match: 4. This sample was taken from a study of cytomegalovirus exposure and HLA in healthy donors. Regarding the study as a whole: Many donors carried some public TCRs, although rarity characterized most TCR sequences.

In the PCR, 60 Vbeta and 13 Jbeta primers were used. Sequenced by immunoSEQ multiplex PCR; TCRdb stores in-frame clones only, minus some. This sample contains more than 140,000 clones. V and J are TRBV7-2 and TRBJ2-6; 11 bases are shared with TRBD1. Sequencing input: PBMCs. The TCR sequence derives from a woman aged 18 to 35 in good health and CMV-seronegative. CDR3 region: CASRRDRGFSGANVLTF. CDR3 coding DNA: TGTGCCAGCAGGAGGGACAGGGGGTTCTCTGGGGCCAACGTCCTGACTTTC.